This TCR beta chain comes out of a study of cytomegalovirus exposure and HLA in healthy donors. Overall study findings and caveats: Differences between HLA loci emerged in a later analysis of TCR association rates, with DRB1 most and HLA-C fewest. What was likely a sequencing artifact was a cluster of highly shared sequence variants. Other equally common chains were less clonally expanded than HLA-associated TCR beta chains, a later analysis showed.

Concerning this clone: Its antigen remains unidentified.

Use of 60 Vbeta and 13 Jbeta primers characterized the PCR. This table comes from immunoSEQ multiplex PCR, and its TCRdb copy is limited to in-frame clones, with some not included. The sample includes about 200,000 clones, 65% to 85% of them seen just once. CDR1 and CDR2 (germline): SGHAT, FQNNGV. The CDR3 is made up of 15 amino acids. The rearrangement uses TRBV11-2 and TRBJ2-5; 8 positions agree with TRBD2. Judging by the DNA end, TRBJ2-7 fits better; the J call may be wrong. This TCR derives from a man aged 25 to 40 in good health and CMV-seronegative. Sequencing was performed on PBMCs. DNA for the CDR3: TGTGCCAGCAGCTCCTTAGCGGGGTTCTCCTACGAGCAGTACTTC. Protein: CASSSLAGFSYEQYF.